This TCR beta chain was observed in a study of cytomegalovirus exposure and HLA in healthy donors. Study-level results: Looking again later, the authors saw that most CMV-associated TCR beta chains seemed HLA-restricted. Donor immune exposure was known only as CMV serostatus.

PCR was performed using 60 Vbeta and 13 Jbeta primers. Sequencing was performed with immunoSEQ multiplex PCR; in TCRdb, only in-frame clones are kept and a portion is missing. This sample lists approximately 100,000 clones; its ten largest clones have over 15%. Germline trimming cut 3 bases from V and 4 bases from J; bases unmatched to any gene: 10. Germline CDR1 is GTSNPN and CDR2 is SVGIG (reference sequence). The CDR3 totals 15 residues. About this clone: Its antigen is still unknown.

Sequenced: PBMCs. The origin of this receptor is a man aged 50-59 years in good health and CMV-seropositive. The chain joins TRBV30 to TRBJ1-2; TRBD1 agrees at 8 bases. CDR3 nucleotide sequence: TGTGCCTGGAGCCCTTTGGGACAGGAACCCTATGGCTACACCTTC. It specifies CAWSPLGQEPYGYTF.